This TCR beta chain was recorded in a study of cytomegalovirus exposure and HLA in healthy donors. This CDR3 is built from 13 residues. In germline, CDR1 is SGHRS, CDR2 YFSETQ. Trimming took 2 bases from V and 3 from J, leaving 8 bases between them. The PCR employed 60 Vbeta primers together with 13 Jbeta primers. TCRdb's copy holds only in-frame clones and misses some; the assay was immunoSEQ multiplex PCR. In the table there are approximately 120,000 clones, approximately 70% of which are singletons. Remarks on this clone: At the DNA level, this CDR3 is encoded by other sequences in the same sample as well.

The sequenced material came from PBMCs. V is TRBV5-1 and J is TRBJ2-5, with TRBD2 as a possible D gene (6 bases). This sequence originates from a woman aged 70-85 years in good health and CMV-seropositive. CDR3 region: CASSFGGEETQYF. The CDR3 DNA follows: TGCGCCAGCAGCTTTGGCGGGGAAGAGACCCAGTACTTC.